The 29 T cell receptor beta chains listed next were all sequenced from one sample in a study of control samples from healthy donors and cancer patients. This table comes from immunoSEQ multiplex PCR, and its TCRdb copy is limited to in-frame clones, with some not included. In the table there are about 130,000 clones, approximately 90% of which are singletons. Material: blood. The receptors here all came from a man aged 35 to 55 in good health.

V gene TRBV5-4 combines with J gene TRBJ2-2, with TRBD2 matching 7 bases. Germline CDR1 is SGHNT and CDR2 is YYREEE (reference sequence). The V gene end was trimmed by 6 bases and the J gene end by 3 bases; junction bases not matched to a gene: 11. This CDR3 contains 16 residues. The CDR3, as DNA: TGTGCCAGCACCCACAAGACGGGGGGTCACACCGGGGAGCTGTTTTTT. Protein: CASTHKTGGHTGELFF.

This clone was seen a handful of times. The chain combines TRBV11-2 with TRBJ2-1, with TRBD1 as a possible D gene (5 bases). This CDR3 is built from 12 residues. Germline assignment: CDR1 SGHAT and CDR2 FQNNGV. Between the trimmed V and J ends, which lost 5 bases and 15 bases, there was a span of 17 bases. The CDR3 here is CASSQGDIGPFF. CDR3 DNA: TGTGCCAGCAGCCAAGGGGATATTGGTCCGTTCTTC.

The chain has TRBV29-1 and TRBJ1-2, with 7 bases identical to TRBD1. J lost 6 bases, V lost 4 bases, and 2 bases had no gene match. The germline gives CDR1 SQVTM, CDR2 ANQGSEA. The CDR3 loop spans 11 amino acids. DNA of the CDR3: TGCAGCGTTGGACAGGGCGATGGCTACACCTTC. Protein sequence: CSVGQGDGYTF.

The table lists this clone with a count of one. CDR3 in DNA: TGTGCCTGGAGTGCAGGGGTTCGTCTAGAGACCCAGTACTTC. Translating gives CAWSAGVRLETQYF. The chain employs TRBV30 and TRBJ2-5; tentative D call: TRBD1 (6 bases). The germline CDR1 and CDR2 sequences are GTSNPN and SVGIG (reference sequence). The CDR3 covers 14 residues. Trimming took off 1 base at V and 4 bases at J, with 13 bases between the two ends.

This chain links TRBV6-1 with TRBJ2-5; 13 bases are a match to TRBD2. The CDR3 totals 19 residues. Germline V lookup: CDR1 MNHNS, CDR2 SASEGT. The V segment lost 3 bases and the J segment 1 base; nucleotides outside the gene matches: 11. The chain's CDR3 is CASSDWTSGGSGIQETQYF. Written as DNA, the CDR3 is TGTGCCAGCAGTGACTGGACTAGCGGGGGCTCCGGAATCCAAGAGACCCAGTACTTC.

The chain couples TRBV30 to TRBJ2-6, with 12 bases identical to TRBD1. CDR1 is GTSNPN and CDR2 is SVGIG in the germline V gene (reference sequence). The V gene end was trimmed by 5 bases and the J gene end by 3 bases; junction bases not matched to a gene: 5. The CDR3 spans 16 residues. The DNA for the CDR3 is TGTGCCTGGGGGACAGGGGGCAGACGTGGGGCCAACGTCCTGACTTTC. Its translation: CAWGTGGRRGANVLTF. Filled out from reference TRBV30 and TRBJ2-6, the complete variable domain reads SQTIHQWPATLVQPVGSPLSLECTVEGTSNPNLYWYRQAAGRGLQLLFYSVGIGQISSEVPQNLSASRPQDRQFILSSKKLLLSDSGFYLCAWGTGGRRGANVLTFGAGSRLTVL.

The V call is TRBV6-6, the J call TRBJ1-2; a weak D match, TRBD1 (5 bases). Per germline, CDR1 MNHNY and CDR2 SVGAGI (reference sequence). Trimming took off 2 bases at V and 5 bases at J, with 9 bases between the two ends. There are 13 residues in the CDR3. The CDR3 region has the DNA TGTGCCAGCAGTTACGACGGGGGTTATGGCTACACCTTC. Its translation is CASSYDGGYGYTF.

This chain joins TRBV9 and TRBJ1-1; D is undetermined. Germline V gene lookup returns CDR1 SGDLS and CDR2 YYNGEE. CDR3 length: 16 amino acids. With 0 bases removed from V and 0 bases from J, the gap between germline ends came to 12 bases. CDR3 sequence (DNA): TGTGCCAGCAGCGTAGGGGCCGGGAGCATGAACACTGAAGCTTTCTTT. Its translation is CASSVGAGSMNTEAFF.

This clone was seen a few times. The chain combines TRBV7-2 with TRBJ1-6; no firm D call. The CDR3 spans 14 residues. In germline, CDR1 is SGHTA, CDR2 FQGNSA. V shed 3 bases and J shed 6 bases, with 9 bases lying between them. The chain's CDR3 is CASSFGRSNSPLHF. The CDR3 coding sequence is TGTGCCAGCAGCTTTGGCAGGAGTAATTCACCCCTCCACTTT.

The chain carries TRBV28 and TRBJ1-3; D possibly corresponds to TRBD1 (5 bases). V gave up 5 bases and J gave up 0 bases, with 8 bases separating them. The CDR3 spans 14 residues. Germline CDR1 reads MDHEN; CDR2 reads SYDVKM. This chain's CDR3 is CASSAGYSGNTIYF. The DNA of the CDR3 is TGTGCCAGCAGTGCAGGGTACTCTGGAAACACCATATATTTT.

This clone was detected only a few times. The chain recombines TRBV5-6 with TRBJ1-3; D is undetermined. V lost 1 base, J lost 0 bases, and 11 bases lay in between. CDR1 and CDR2 from the germline V gene are SGHDT and YYEEEE. The CDR3 totals 16 residues. The CDR3 reads CASSLNRLSSGNTIYF. The CDR3 coding sequence is TGTGCCAGCAGCTTGAATAGGTTGAGCTCTGGAAACACCATATATTTT.

This clone was seen only once. V is TRBV3-1 (or the pseudogene TRBV3-2) and J is TRBJ1-5; a possible D gene is TRBD1 (5 bases). The germline V gene encodes CDR1 LGHDT and CDR2 YNNKEL (reference sequence). With 4 bases removed from V and 6 bases from J, the gap between germline ends came to 10 bases. This CDR3 has 13 amino acids. This chain's CDR3 is CASSLGVGQPQHF. The CDR3 DNA reads as TGTGCCAGCAGCCTGGGGGTGGGTCAGCCCCAGCATTTT.

This clone appeared once. The rearrangement links TRBV28 to TRBJ1-2; D is uncertain. The ends were cut back, 3 bases at V and 0 bases at J, with 14 bases in the middle. The germline V gene has CDR1 MDHEN and CDR2 SYDVKM. The CDR3 is 16 amino acids. The CDR3 nucleotides read TGTGCCAGCAGTTTGGCTAGGACTAAGACTAACTATGGCTACACCTTC. Its protein is CASSLARTKTNYGYTF.

The chain carries TRBV11-3 and TRBJ2-5; D possibly uses TRBD1 or TRBD2 (6 bases each). The germline V gene encodes CDR1 SGHNT and CDR2 YENEEA. V was clipped by 5 bases and J by 1 base, with 11 bases between them. The CDR3 loop spans 14 amino acids. CDR3 amino acids: CASSPRDTQETQYF. The CDR3 coding sequence is TGTGCCAGCAGCCCGCGGGACACCCAAGAGACCCAGTACTTC. The variable domain in full, completed from reference TRBV11-3 and TRBJ2-5, reads EAGVVQSPRYKIIEKKQPVAFWCNPISGHNTLYWYLQNLGQGPELLIRYENEEAVDDSQLPKDRFSAERLKGVDSTLKIQPAELGDSAVYLCASSPRDTQETQYFGPGTRLLVL.

For the CDR3, the DNA is TGTGCCAGCAGTGTAGGGCGGAATTCACCCCTCCACTTT. Translation gives CASSVGRNSPLHF. This sequence joins TRBV25-1 and TRBJ1-6; D is unresolved. The ends were cut back, 4 bases at V and 7 bases at J, with 8 bases in the middle. Germline loops: CDR1 MGHDK, CDR2 SYGVNS. The CDR3 consists of 13 residues.

The J gene is TRBJ1-6, the V gene TRBV7-6, with a possible D match to TRBD1 (5 bases). Trimming stripped 3 bases from V and 0 bases from J, with 9 bases between. The CDR3 is made up of 16 amino acids. The germline V gene has CDR1 SGHVS and CDR2 FNYEAQ. The chain's CDR3 is CASSFKTASYNSPLHF. For the CDR3, the DNA is TGTGCCAGCAGCTTTAAGACAGCCTCCTATAATTCACCCCTCCACTTT.

The chain combines TRBV5-5 with TRBJ2-7, with D maybe TRBD1 (6 bases). Germline values: CDR1 SGHKS, CDR2 YYEKEE (reference sequence). The V and J ends lost 4 bases and 3 bases respectively, with 14 bases between them. This CDR3 comprises 14 residues. The CDR3 loop reads CASSHPGQHYEQYF. DNA for the CDR3: TGTGCCAGCAGCCACCCGGGACAACACTACGAGCAGTACTTC.

The chain combines TRBV7-3 with TRBJ1-2, with TRBD1 matching 7 bases. The CDR3 loop spans 14 amino acids. The V gene end was trimmed by 4 bases and the J gene end by 8 bases; junction bases not matched to a gene: 10. CDR1 and CDR2 (germline): SGHTA, FQGTGA. In DNA form, the CDR3 reads TGTGCCAGCAGCTCGACAGGGTCCGCGATCGGCTACACCTTC. Translation: CASSSTGSAIGYTF. The full variable domain, its missing parts supplied by reference TRBV7-3 and TRBJ1-2, is GAGVSQTPSNKVTEKGKYVELRCDPISGHTALYWYRQSLGQGPEFLIYFQGTGAADDSGLPNDRFFAVRPEGSVSTLKIQRTERGDSAVYLCASSSTGSAIGYTFGSGTRLTVV.

V usage is TRBV6-5 and J usage is TRBJ2-2; D is perhaps TRBD1 (6 bases). Germline CDR1 is MNHEY and CDR2 is SVGAGI. Trimming left V 6 bases short and J 7 bases short, with 18 bases between. The CDR3 spans 15 residues. The CDR3 loop is CASSLQSRGVGELFF. Written as DNA, the CDR3 is TGTGCCAGCAGCCTTCAAAGCAGGGGCGTCGGGGAGCTGTTTTTT.

This rearrangement joins TRBV5-5 to TRBJ2-1; D unresolved. V was shortened by 0 bases and J by 0 bases, with 7 bases between the two germline ends. The CDR3 has 15 amino acids. The germline V gene has CDR1 SGHKS and CDR2 YYEKEE (reference sequence). CDR3 protein: CASSLGSGSYNEQFF. The CDR3 region has the DNA TGTGCCAGCAGCTTGGGTTCAGGCTCCTACAATGAGCAGTTCTTC.

The chain links TRBV9 to TRBJ1-3; D unclear. CDR3 length equals 16 residues. CDR1 and CDR2 from the germline V gene are SGDLS and YYNGEE. V was pared by 0 bases and J by 0 bases, with 10 bases between. Here the CDR3 reads CASSVDIRVSGNTIYF. The DNA of the CDR3 is TGTGCCAGCAGCGTAGATATCCGGGTCTCTGGAAACACCATATATTTT.

This clone showed up just once. The chain links TRBV4-1 to TRBJ2-2; D may correspond to TRBD1 or TRBD2 (6 bases each). The CDR3 is 15 residues long. CDR1 is MGHRA, CDR2 YSYEKL, per germline. Trimming cost V 1 base and J 2 bases, with 8 bases left between them. CDR3 coding DNA: TGCGCCAGCAGCCAAGCGGGGGCCAACACCGGGGAGCTGTTTTTT. Translated: CASSQAGANTGELFF.

The genes are TRBV27 and TRBJ1-6, with 8 bases aligning to TRBD1. Germline V CDR1 and CDR2: MNHEY, SMNVEV (reference sequence). CDR3 size: 17 residues. J gave up 7 bases and V 8 bases, and 16 bases lay outside the gene matches. CDR3 nucleotide sequence: TGTGCCAGCTCGCAACGGGCGGGGGACAGGCTAAATTCACCCCTCCACTTT. It codes for CASSQRAGDRLNSPLHF.

This chain uses TRBV7-9 with TRBJ1-4; no clear D. The CDR3 extends over 14 amino acids. V was pared by 0 bases and J by 1 base, with 3 bases between. Germline V gene lookup returns CDR1 SEHNR and CDR2 FQNEAQ (reference sequence). CDR3 coding DNA: TGTGCCAGCAGCTTAGCGAGAACTAATGAAAAACTGTTTTTT. This gives the protein CASSLARTNEKLFF.

About this clone itself: Other DNA sequences within the sample encode an identical CDR3. The chain recombines TRBV5-4 with TRBJ1-1; D is ambiguous. CDR3 length equals 15 residues. Germline V gives CDR1 SGHNT, CDR2 YYREEE (reference sequence). The V gene lost 1 base and the J gene lost 1 base, with 11 bases spanning the gap. CDR3 nucleotide sequence: TGTGCCAGCAGCTTGAGGGCTCAGAAGAACACTGAAGCTTTCTTT. Amino acids: CASSLRAQKNTEAFF.

The chain couples TRBV9 to TRBJ1-2, with D unresolved. Germline V gene data show CDR1 as SGDLS and CDR2 as YYNGEE. The V gene lost 4 bases and the J gene lost 4 bases, with 17 bases spanning the gap. This CDR3 region has 15 residues. The CDR3 reads CASSSNPGVSYGYTF. CDR3 in DNA: TGTGCCAGCAGCTCAAACCCTGGGGTCTCCTATGGCTACACCTTC. Variable domain in full (rest from reference TRBV9 and TRBJ1-2): DSGVTQTPKHLITATGQRVTLRCSPRSGDLSVYWYQQSLDQGLQFLIQYYNGEERAKGNILERFSAQQFPDLHSELNLSSLELGDSALYFCASSSNPGVSYGYTFGSGTRLTVV.

The chain links TRBV2 to TRBJ1-6, with D maybe TRBD1 (6 bases). Germline V gene sequence: CDR1 SNHLY, CDR2 FYNNEI. Trimming left V 5 bases short and J 10 bases short, with 15 bases between. The CDR3 has 14 residues. CDR3 sequence reads: CASSFQGYDSPLHF. The DNA of the CDR3 is TGTGCCAGCAGTTTTCAGGGGTATGACTCACCCCTCCACTTT.

The gene calls are TRBV11-2 and TRBJ2-1; possibly TRBD2 for D (5 bases). Looked up from germline, CDR1 is SGHAT and CDR2 is FQNNGV. The CDR3 is made up of 13 amino acids. The V gene lost 0 bases and the J gene lost 9 bases, with 9 bases spanning the gap. This chain's CDR3 is CASSLDPSREQFF. CDR3 nucleotide sequence: TGTGCCAGCAGCTTAGATCCTAGCCGTGAGCAGTTCTTC. The full variable domain, completed using reference TRBV11-2 and TRBJ2-1, is EAGVAQSPRYKIIEKRQSVAFWCNPISGHATLYWYQQILGQGPKLLIQFQNNGVVDDSQLPKDRFSAERLKGVDSTLKIQPAKLEDSAVYLCASSLDPSREQFFGPGTRLTVL.

V usage is TRBV27 and J usage is TRBJ1-4, with D possibly matching TRBD1 (6 bases). V shed 5 bases and J shed 0 bases, with 16 bases lying between them. The CDR3 length is 17 residues. Germline CDR1 reads MNHEY; CDR2 reads SMNVEV (reference sequence). The chain's CDR3 is CASSMTGPAATNEKLFF. As DNA, the CDR3 is TGTGCCAGCAGTATGACAGGCCCGGCTGCAACTAATGAAAAACTGTTTTTT.